This T cell receptor (beta chain) was sequenced for a study of cytomegalovirus exposure and HLA in healthy donors. Study details: Membership in the Caucasian-associated ancestry cluster was found for 75% to 85% of 300 to 500 genotyped donors.

A remark on this clone: Antigen: not known.

Study results and caveats: Some V segments (TRBV6-2 and TRBV6-3 among them) were excluded as indistinguishable.

The CDR3 has 14 amino acids. The germline V and J ends were trimmed by 4 bases and 4 bases, with 10 bases remaining between them. Germline loops: CDR1 SGHDN, CDR2 FVKESK. PCR used 60 Vbeta primers and 13 Jbeta primers. The method was immunoSEQ multiplex PCR; TCRdb's version includes in-frame clones alone and lacks a portion of them. This table holds 100,000 to 150,000 clones, about 81% found once. The receptor's source is a woman in her thirties in good health and CMV-seronegative. The sample taken for sequencing was PBMCs. The V gene is TRBV14, the J gene TRBJ2-2; no clear D gene. As DNA, the CDR3 is TGTGCCAGCAGCCTCCGAGGTAGCACCGGGGAGCTGTTTTTT. It encodes CASSLRGSTGELFF.